The 8 T cell receptor beta chains below all came from one sample that was sequenced in a study of blood T cell repertoires in COVID-19. Here immunoSEQ multiplex PCR was the method, and the copy in TCRdb shows in-frame clones only, minus some. In the table there are approximately 260,000 clones, roughly 80% of which are singletons. The source material was peripheral blood. Source of these receptors: a woman aged 35 to 49 with active or convalescent COVID-19.

The chain links TRBV7-8 to TRBJ2-4; 7 nucleotides agree with TRBD1. CDR1 SGHVS and CDR2 FQNEAQ come from the germline V gene. The trim removed 3 bases at V and 1 base at J, leaving 9 bases unmatched. The CDR3 totals 17 residues. CDR3 DNA: TGTGCCAGCAGCTTGCGACAGGGTGGGGTGGCCAAAAACATTCAGTACTTC. Translating gives CASSLRQGGVAKNIQYF.

The gene calls are TRBV3-1 (or the pseudogene TRBV3-2) and TRBJ2-1, with 10 bases lining up with TRBD2. The V segment lost 2 bases and the J segment 4 bases; nucleotides outside the gene matches: 2. This CDR3 spans 15 amino acids. The germline CDR1 and CDR2 sequences are LGHDT and YNNKEL (reference sequence). CDR3 amino acids: CASSQSSGGYNEQFF. The CDR3 DNA follows: TGTGCCAGCAGCCAATCTAGCGGGGGTTACAATGAGCAGTTCTTC.

The V gene is TRBV5-6, the J gene TRBJ1-6; 7 positions match TRBD1. Germline V gene lookup returns CDR1 SGHDT and CDR2 YYEEEE. V was pared by 2 bases and J by 7 bases, with 3 bases of the junction left unmatched. CDR3 length: 14 amino acids. CDR3 loop: CASSFSDRNSPLHF. The CDR3 region has the DNA TGTGCCAGCAGCTTCTCGGACAGGAATTCACCCCTCCACTTT.

This chain connects TRBV6-5 to TRBJ2-7; D perhaps matches TRBD2 (6 bases). Germline loops: CDR1 MNHEY, CDR2 SVGAGI. The germline V and J ends were trimmed by 7 bases and 3 bases, with 16 bases remaining between them. The CDR3 has 14 amino acids. CDR3 region: CASNRGSGLYEQYF. The CDR3 DNA follows: TGTGCCAGCAACCGAGGTAGCGGACTCTACGAGCAGTACTTC.

The CDR3 sequence: CASSFIEDRLNYGYTF. The CDR3 region has the DNA TGTGCCAGCAGTTTTATAGAGGACAGGCTTAACTATGGCTACACCTTC. The V gene is TRBV28, the J gene TRBJ1-2; 7 nucleotides match TRBD1. The germline V gene encodes CDR1 MDHEN and CDR2 SYDVKM. The V gene end was trimmed by 3 bases and the J gene end by 1 base; junction bases not matched to a gene: 8. The CDR3 has 16 residues.

This clone was recorded only once. The chain recombines TRBV5-6 with TRBJ2-5; 10 positions agree with TRBD2. Germline loops: CDR1 SGHDT, CDR2 YYEEEE. The ends lost 4 bases at V and 2 bases at J; junction bases unmatched: 8. CDR3 length: 16 amino acids. The DNA of the CDR3 is TGTGCCAGCAGCCACGGGACTAGCGCAAAGCAAGAGACCCAGTACTTC. Amino acid sequence: CASSHGTSAKQETQYF.

The chain recombines TRBV5-8 with TRBJ1-1; perhaps TRBD1 as D (5 bases). V lost 0 bases, J lost 2 bases, and 8 bases lay in between. This CDR3 region has 14 residues. Looked up from germline, CDR1 is SGHTS and CDR2 is YDEGEE. The CDR3 region is CASSLETDNTEAFF. The CDR3 coding sequence is TGTGCCAGCAGCTTGGAGACAGACAACACTGAAGCTTTCTTT.

This rearrangement joins TRBV19 to TRBJ1-1; no clear D. Trimming shortened V by 3 bases and J by 6 bases, and 11 bases separated the two germline ends. The CDR3 spans 13 residues. Germline CDR1 reads LNHDA; CDR2 reads SQIVND (reference sequence). Here the CDR3 reads CASSITWRSEAFF. For the CDR3, the DNA is TGTGCCAGTAGTATTACATGGAGGTCTGAAGCTTTCTTT.